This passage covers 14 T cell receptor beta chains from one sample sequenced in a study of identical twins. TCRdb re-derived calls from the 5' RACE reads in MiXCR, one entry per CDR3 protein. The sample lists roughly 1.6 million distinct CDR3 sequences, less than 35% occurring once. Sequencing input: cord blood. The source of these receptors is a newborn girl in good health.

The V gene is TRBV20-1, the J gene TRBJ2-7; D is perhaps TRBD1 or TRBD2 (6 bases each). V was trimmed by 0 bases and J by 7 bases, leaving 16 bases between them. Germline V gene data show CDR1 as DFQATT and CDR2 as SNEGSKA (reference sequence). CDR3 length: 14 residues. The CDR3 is CSARDGGRVDEQYF. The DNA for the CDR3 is TGCAGTGCTAGAGATGGGGGGCGGGTGGATGAGCAGTACTTC.

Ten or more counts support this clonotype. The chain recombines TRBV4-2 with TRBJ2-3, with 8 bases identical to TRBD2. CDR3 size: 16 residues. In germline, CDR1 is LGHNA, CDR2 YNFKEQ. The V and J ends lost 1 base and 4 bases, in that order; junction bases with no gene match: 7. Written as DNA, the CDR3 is TGTGCCAGCAGCCAAGTAATAGCGGGGTTCTCAGATACGCAGTATTTT. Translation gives CASSQVIAGFSDTQYF.

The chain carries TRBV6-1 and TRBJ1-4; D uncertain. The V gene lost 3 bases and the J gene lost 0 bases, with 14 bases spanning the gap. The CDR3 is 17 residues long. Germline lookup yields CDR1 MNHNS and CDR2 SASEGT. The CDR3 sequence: CASSDRAIPATNEKLFF. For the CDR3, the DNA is TGTGCCAGCAGTGATCGAGCCATTCCTGCAACTAATGAAAAACTGTTTTTT.

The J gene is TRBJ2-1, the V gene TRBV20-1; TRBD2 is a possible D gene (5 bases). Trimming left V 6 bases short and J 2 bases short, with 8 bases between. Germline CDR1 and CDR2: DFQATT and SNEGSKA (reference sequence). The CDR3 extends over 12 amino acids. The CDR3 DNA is TGCAGTGCCGGGAACCCCTACAATGAGCAGTTCTTC. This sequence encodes CSAGNPYNEQFF.

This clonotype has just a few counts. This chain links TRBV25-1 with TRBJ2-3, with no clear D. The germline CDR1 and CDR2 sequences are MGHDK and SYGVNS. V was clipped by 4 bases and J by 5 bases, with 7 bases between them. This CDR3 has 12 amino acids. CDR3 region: CASSATLDTQYF. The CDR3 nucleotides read TGTGCCAGCAGTGCCACCCTAGATACGCAGTATTTT. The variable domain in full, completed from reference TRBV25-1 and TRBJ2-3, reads EADIYQTPRYLVIGTGKKITLECSQTMGHDKMYWYQQDPGMELHLIHYSYGVNSTEKGDLSSESTVSRIRTEHFPLTLESARPSHTSQYLCASSATLDTQYFGPGTRLTVL.

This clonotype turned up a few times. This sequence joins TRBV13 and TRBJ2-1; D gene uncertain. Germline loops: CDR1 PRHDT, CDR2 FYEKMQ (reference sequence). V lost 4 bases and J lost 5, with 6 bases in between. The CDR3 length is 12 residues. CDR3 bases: TGTGCCAGCAGCTCCCTTCACAATGAGCAGTTCTTC. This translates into CASSSLHNEQFF.

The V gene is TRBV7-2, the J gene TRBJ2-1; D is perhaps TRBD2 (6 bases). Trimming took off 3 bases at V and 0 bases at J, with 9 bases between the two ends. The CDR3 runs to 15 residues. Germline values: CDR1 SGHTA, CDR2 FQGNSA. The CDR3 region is CASSFELASYNEQFF. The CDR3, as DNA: TGTGCCAGCAGCTTCGAACTAGCCTCCTACAATGAGCAGTTCTTC.

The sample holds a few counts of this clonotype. The CDR3 sequence: CASSSLWRGDIQYF. The CDR3 DNA follows: TGTGCCAGCAGTTCCCTTTGGCGGGGGGACATTCAGTACTTC. The chain is built from TRBV12-3 or TRBV12-4 and TRBJ2-4; TRBD2 matches at 8 bases. With V trimmed by 4 bases and J by 8 bases, 7 bases remained unmatched. This CDR3 contains 14 residues.

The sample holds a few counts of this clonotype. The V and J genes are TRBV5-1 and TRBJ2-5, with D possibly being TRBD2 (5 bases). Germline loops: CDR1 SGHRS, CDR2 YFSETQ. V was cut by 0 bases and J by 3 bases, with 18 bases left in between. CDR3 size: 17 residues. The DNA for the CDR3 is TGCGCCAGCAGCTTGGGGCCGTATCGGACTGCCAAAGAGACCCAGTACTTC. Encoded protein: CASSLGPYRTAKETQYF.

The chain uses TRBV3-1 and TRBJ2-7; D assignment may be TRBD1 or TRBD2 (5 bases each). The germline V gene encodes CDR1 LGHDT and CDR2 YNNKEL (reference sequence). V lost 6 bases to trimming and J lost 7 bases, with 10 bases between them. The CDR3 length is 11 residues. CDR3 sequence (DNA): TGTGCCAGCAGGGGACCTATGGAGCAGTACTTC. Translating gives CASRGPMEQYF.

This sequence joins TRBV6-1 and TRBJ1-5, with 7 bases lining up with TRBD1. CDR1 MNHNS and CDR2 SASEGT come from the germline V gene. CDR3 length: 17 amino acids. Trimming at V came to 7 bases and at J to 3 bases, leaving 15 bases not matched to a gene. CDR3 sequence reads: CASIGTGDFRNNQPQHF. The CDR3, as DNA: TGTGCCAGCATCGGAACAGGGGATTTCAGGAACAATCAGCCCCAGCATTTT.

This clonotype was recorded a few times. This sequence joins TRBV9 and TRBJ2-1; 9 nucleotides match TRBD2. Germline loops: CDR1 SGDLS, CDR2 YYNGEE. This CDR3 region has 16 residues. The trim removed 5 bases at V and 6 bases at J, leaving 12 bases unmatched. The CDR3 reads CASRPAGGVYGNEQFF. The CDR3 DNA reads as TGTGCCAGCAGACCAGCGGGAGGCGTTTATGGCAATGAGCAGTTCTTC.

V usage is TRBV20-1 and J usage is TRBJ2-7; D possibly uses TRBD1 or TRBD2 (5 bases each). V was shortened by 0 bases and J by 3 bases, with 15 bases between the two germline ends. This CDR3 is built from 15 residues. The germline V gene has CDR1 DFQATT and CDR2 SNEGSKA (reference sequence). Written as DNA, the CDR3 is TGCAGTGCTAGAGAACCGGGACCCCTCGGCTACGAGCAGTACTTC. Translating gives CSAREPGPLGYEQYF.

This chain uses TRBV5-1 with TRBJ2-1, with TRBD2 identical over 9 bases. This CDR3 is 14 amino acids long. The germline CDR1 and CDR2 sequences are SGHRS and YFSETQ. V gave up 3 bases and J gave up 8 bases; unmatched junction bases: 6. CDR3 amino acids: CASSSLAGVHEQFF. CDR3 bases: TGCGCCAGCAGCTCCTTAGCGGGAGTACATGAGCAGTTCTTC.